This T cell receptor (beta chain) stems from a study of T-cell memory formation after mild COVID-19. At the level of the study: The TCR clusters were mostly specific to one donor.

Study observations and caveats: The CD4+ clones that contracted clustered mainly within CM and EM, and the CD8+ clones concentrated in EMRA.

This clonotype has only a few counts. Its target is unknown. Trimming took 3 bases from V and 3 from J, leaving 31 bases between them. The CDR3 has 20 amino acids. CDR1 and CDR2 (germline): SGDLS, YYNGEE. Constant-segment primers served in 5'RACE that generated TCR alpha and TCR beta cDNA libraries bearing sample barcodes and UMIs. Each CDR3 protein gets one entry after TCRdb re-called the 5' RACE reads with MiXCR. The sample lists roughly 15,000 distinct CDR3 sequences, around 25% occurring once. This sequence originates from a man between 18 and 29 years old who had mild COVID-19 (a few samples of this study predate the infection). Cell type and time point are not known. Sequencing was performed on PBMCs or a T cell subset sorted from them (not recorded which). V usage is TRBV9 and J usage is TRBJ2-7; the D gene is possibly TRBD2 (6 bases). This CDR3 is CASSDAFGTPNGRGDYEQYF. The CDR3 DNA follows: TGTGCCAGCAGCGATGCATTCGGGACTCCAAACGGCCGAGGGGACTACGAGCAGTACTTC. The whole variable domain, filled in from reference TRBV9 and TRBJ2-7, reads DSGVTQTPKHLITATGQRVTLRCSPRSGDLSVYWYQQSLDQGLQFLIQYYNGEERAKGNILERFSAQQFPDLHSELNLSSLELGDSALYFCASSDAFGTPNGRGDYEQYFGPGTRLTVT.